This section outlines one T cell receptor (beta chain) sequence together with its context. This record belongs to a study of blood T cell repertoires in COVID-19. Study background: Collection of acute and convalescent COVID-19 samples took place in the United States, Italy and Spain.

As processed by the authors: Reference gene primer amplification gave nucleated cell count estimates. Clones were read by immunoSEQ multiplex PCR, and TCRdb kept only the in-frame ones, dropping some. The DNA gave D and trimming, while V, J and clone size come from that table. Counted here are hundreds of thousands of clones, about 87% occurring once; the ten biggest clones make up roughly 0.25%. V was pared by 7 bases and J by 7 bases, with 13 bases between. Germline V gene lookup returns CDR1 SNHLY and CDR2 FYNNEI. The CDR3 spans 12 residues. The sample taken for sequencing was peripheral blood. The clonotype comes from a woman under 30 with acute or convalescent COVID-19. The chain has TRBV2 and TRBJ1-2; no clear D gene. The CDR3 is CASKWEQSGYTF. In DNA form, the CDR3 reads TGTGCCAGCAAGTGGGAGCAGAGTGGCTACACCTTC.